This TCR beta chain comes out of a study of Graves' ophthalmopathy and Graves' hyperthyroidism. Background on the study: At initial diagnosis, peripheral blood was obtained, and this preceded any treatment. Study results and caveats: Detected in blood as well were most expanded thyroid clonotypes with frequency above 0.001. Ophthalmopathy progression was predicted with roughly 68% sensitivity and approximately 72% specificity.

Excluded were patients with other autoimmune diseases, uncontrolled infections, pregnancy or lactation. This clonotype was seen more than once but under ten times. Its specificity is not known. Amplification of TCR beta CDR3 regions used RNA transcripts. Scientists carried out first-round RT-PCR using HTBI primers and then a second-round multiplex PCR. One entry per CDR3 protein, called by TCRdb with MiXCR from the multiplex PCR reads. The sample consists of approximately 640,000 distinct CDR3 sequences, approximately 39% of them appearing once. The CDR3 contains 15 residues. Trimming cost V 2 bases and J 5 bases, with 16 bases left between them. Germline V lookup: CDR1 SEHNR, CDR2 FQNEAQ (reference sequence).

The sample was peripheral blood. The chain recombines TRBV7-9 with TRBJ2-7, with a possible D match to TRBD1 (5 bases). The TCR originated in an adult man with Graves' ophthalmopathy. The CDR3 spells CASSLQGSPPHEQYF. In DNA, the CDR3 is TGTGCCAGCAGCTTACAGGGTTCCCCGCCCCACGAGCAGTACTTC. Full variable domain (outside the CDR3, taken from reference TRBV7-9 and TRBJ2-7): DTGVSQNPRHKITKRGQNVTFRCDPISEHNRLYWYRQTLGQGPEFLTYFQNEAQLEKSRLLSDRFSAERPKGSFSTLEIQRTEQGDSAMYLCASSLQGSPPHEQYFGPGTRLTVT.